The present T cell receptor beta chain was sequenced within a study of T cell repertoires in cytomegalovirus infection. Study results and caveats: Based on cumulative public TCR beta family frequency, carriers of CMV plus the relevant HLA were identified. CMV-specific HLA-C-restricted TCR beta clonotypes dominated the ex vivo response.

CDR1 is DFQATT, CDR2 SNEGSKA, per germline (reference sequence). Trimming took off 6 bases at V and 0 bases at J, with 9 bases between the two ends. The CDR3 has 13 amino acids. The table lists this clonotype with many counts. No antigen is known for it. One entry per CDR3 protein, called by TCRdb with MiXCR from the reads. The sample consists of about 240,000 distinct CDR3 sequences, 5% to 8.5% of them appearing once. This sequence was found in a human donor in good health (CMV status not recorded). Some clones in this sample may be carry-over from other donors' samples. The chain is built from TRBV20-1 and TRBJ2-4; D is unresolved. The specimen sequenced was PBMCs. The CDR3 DNA sequence: TGCAGTGCCCTAATACCAGCCAAAAACATTCAGTACTTC. Translating gives CSALIPAKNIQYF.